The next 18 T cell receptor beta chains were all read from a single sample in a study of blood T cell repertoires in COVID-19. Clones were read by immunoSEQ multiplex PCR, and TCRdb kept only the in-frame ones, dropping some. Among 60,000 to 75,000 clones listed, 86% were seen once. Sequenced material: peripheral blood. The receptors derive from a man between 25 and 39 years old with acute or convalescent COVID-19.

The rearrangement uses TRBV18 and TRBJ1-2; D not certain. The ends were cut back, 2 bases at V and 3 bases at J, with 7 bases in the middle. CDR3 length: 13 residues. In germline, CDR1 is KGHSH, CDR2 LQKENI. The CDR3 region is CASSPARDYGYTF. CDR3 nucleotide sequence: TGTGCCAGCTCACCAGCTCGAGACTATGGCTACACCTTC. Variable domain in full (rest from reference TRBV18 and TRBJ1-2): NAGVMQNPRHLVRRRGQEARLRCSPMKGHSHVYWYRQLPEEGLKFMVYLQKENIIDESGMPKERFSAEFPKEGPSILRIQQVVRGDSAAYFCASSPARDYGYTFGSGTRLTVV.

The genes are TRBV11-3 and TRBJ1-1; D call uncertain. Deletions cut 2 bases from V and 8 bases from J, with 12 bases between. This CDR3 spans 13 amino acids. Germline CDR1 is SGHNT and CDR2 is YENEEA. The CDR3: CASSLTRQSEAFF. CDR3 DNA sequence: TGTGCCAGCAGCTTAACCCGACAATCAGAAGCTTTCTTT.

The CDR3 reads CATSTGRQGAIEAFF. DNA of the CDR3: TGTGCCACCAGCACCGGGAGGCAGGGGGCAATTGAAGCTTTCTTT. This chain links TRBV15 with TRBJ1-1, with TRBD1 matching over 8 bases. Trimming removed 4 bases from V and 7 bases from J; junction bases left unmatched: 11. Germline CDR1 is LNHNV and CDR2 is YYDKDF (reference sequence). The CDR3 loop spans 15 amino acids.

This clone has more than one count but fewer than ten. V and J are TRBV2 and TRBJ1-6, with a weak D call TRBD1 (6 bases). CDR3 length equals 14 residues. Trimming pared 6 bases from V and 9 bases from J, leaving 15 bases between. Germline V gene lookup returns CDR1 SNHLY and CDR2 FYNNEI. This CDR3 reads CASRRTGFGSPLHF. The CDR3 bases are TGTGCCAGCAGGAGAACAGGGTTTGGTTCACCCCTCCACTTT.

This chain connects TRBV18 to TRBJ2-7; D is perhaps TRBD1 (6 bases). This CDR3 comprises 15 residues. Germline CDR1 reads KGHSH; CDR2 reads LQKENI. Trimming cost V 3 bases and J 3 bases, with 15 bases left between them. The CDR3 sequence is CASSPEYTGCYEQYV. The CDR3 nucleotides read TGTGCCAGCTCACCGGAATATACAGGGTGCTACGAGCAGTACGTC.

The genes are TRBV5-1 and TRBJ2-2; maybe TRBD1 (6 bases). In germline, CDR1 is SGHRS, CDR2 YFSETQ. Trimming left V 2 bases short and J 1 base short, with 12 bases between. The CDR3 covers 16 residues. CDR3 in amino acids: CASSFPPGQNTGELFF. The CDR3 region has the DNA TGCGCCAGCAGCTTTCCCCCGGGACAGAACACCGGGGAGCTGTTTTTT.

The gene calls are TRBV10-3 and TRBJ2-1; 11 bases fit TRBD2. J gave up 7 bases and V 6 bases, and 20 bases lay outside the gene matches. The germline gives CDR1 ENHRY, CDR2 SYGVKD. This CDR3 has 19 amino acids. In DNA form, the CDR3 reads TGTGCCATCAGCCTATCGGGACTAGCGGTAATTAGCGGGACGAATGAGCAGTTCTTC. Its protein is CAISLSGLAVISGTNEQFF.

The chain combines TRBV5-1 with TRBJ1-5, with D uncertain. The CDR3 runs to 14 residues. Per germline, CDR1 SGHRS and CDR2 YFSETQ. Trimming took 6 bases from V and 4 from J, leaving 14 bases between them. The CDR3 protein is CASKEGMGNQPQHF. DNA of the CDR3: TGCGCCAGCAAGGAGGGTATGGGGAATCAGCCCCAGCATTTT.

The rearrangement joins TRBV4-3 to TRBJ1-2; TRBD1 might be the D (6 bases). V was clipped by 0 bases and J by 14 bases, with 16 bases between them. This CDR3 region has 13 residues. Germline assignment: CDR1 LGHNA and CDR2 YSLEER. The CDR3 DNA reads TGCGCCAGCAGCCAAGATCATTACAGGGAAGAGACCTTC. Translated: CASSQDHYREETF.

The chain combines TRBV5-1 with TRBJ1-4, with 8 bases aligning to TRBD1. This CDR3 is 14 amino acids long. The V segment lost 4 bases and the J segment 8 bases; nucleotides outside the gene matches: 7. Germline CDR1 SGHRS, CDR2 YFSETQ. CDR3 sequence reads: CASSPGTGLEKLFF. In DNA, the CDR3 is TGCGCCAGCAGCCCTGGGACAGGCCTCGAAAAACTGTTTTTT.

The V gene is TRBV5-5, the J gene TRBJ2-7; 8 bases are a match to TRBD2. Germline V lookup: CDR1 SGHKS, CDR2 YYEKEE (reference sequence). The V segment lost 2 bases and the J segment 2 bases; nucleotides outside the gene matches: 9. The CDR3 spans 16 residues. The CDR3 DNA is TGTGCCAGCAGCTTAGTACTAGCGGTGTCTACCTACGAGCAGTACTTC. It translates to CASSLVLAVSTYEQYF.

This rearrangement joins TRBV18 to TRBJ1-1; 8 nucleotides line up with TRBD1. This CDR3 comprises 14 residues. V dropped 4 bases and J dropped 4; count of bases not matched to a gene: 5. Germline V lookup: CDR1 KGHSH, CDR2 LQKENI. CDR3 bases: TGTGCCAGCTCACTGGACAGGGTAAGCACTGAAGCTTTCTTT. Its translation: CASSLDRVSTEAFF.

The J gene is TRBJ1-3, the V gene TRBV6-5; D is possibly TRBD1 (5 bases). Per the germline V gene, CDR1 is MNHEY and CDR2 is SVGAGI. The CDR3 consists of 13 residues. V was clipped by 8 bases and J by 4 bases, with 12 bases between them. The CDR3 reads CASSDREGNTIYF. The CDR3 coding sequence is TGTGCCAGCTCCGACAGAGAAGGAAACACCATATATTTT.

The chain joins TRBV12-3 or TRBV12-4 to TRBJ2-5; D is unclear. The CDR3 is 13 amino acids. Trimming pared 1 base from V and 0 bases from J, leaving 3 bases between. CDR3 region: CASSLDNQETQYF. The CDR3, as DNA: TGTGCCAGCAGTTTAGACAACCAAGAGACCCAGTACTTC.

This sequence joins TRBV3-1 (or the pseudogene TRBV3-2) and TRBJ1-2; 9 bases line up with TRBD1. The CDR3 totals 13 residues. V was clipped by 4 bases and J by 6 bases; unmatched bases: 3. CDR1 and CDR2 from the germline V gene are LGHDT and YNNKEL (reference sequence). The DNA of the CDR3 is TGTGCCAGCAGCCTACAGGGGGCAAATGGCTACACCTTC. Its protein is CASSLQGANGYTF.

Only a few counts were recorded for this clone. Additional DNA sequences in this sample encode the identical CDR3. This chain joins TRBV27 and TRBJ1-2, with TRBD1 identical over 9 bases. Germline CDR1 reads MNHEY; CDR2 reads SMNVEV (reference sequence). This CDR3 has 14 residues. V shed 0 bases and J 4 bases; nucleotides not matched to a gene: 0. Written as DNA, the CDR3 is TGTGCCAGCAGTTTATCGGGACAGGGCTATGGCTACACCTTC. The encoded protein is CASSLSGQGYGYTF.

The rearrangement uses TRBV3-1 (or the pseudogene TRBV3-2) and TRBJ1-2; 7 bases are a match to TRBD1. Germline loops: CDR1 LGHDT, CDR2 YNNKEL (reference sequence). CDR3 length: 14 amino acids. The V and J ends lost 4 bases and 2 bases, in that order; junction bases with no gene match: 4. CDR3 protein: CASSLRQGNYGYTF. The DNA for the CDR3 is TGTGCCAGCAGCCTAAGACAGGGAAACTATGGCTACACCTTC.

The chain carries TRBV9 and TRBJ1-4; a possible D gene is TRBD1 (5 bases). The CDR3 extends over 15 amino acids. V lost 4 bases, J lost 2 bases, and 12 bases lay in between. In germline, CDR1 is SGDLS, CDR2 YYNGEE. The CDR3 loop is CASSPRQSTNEKLFF. CDR3 bases: TGTGCCAGCAGCCCAAGACAGTCCACTAATGAAAAACTGTTTTTT.